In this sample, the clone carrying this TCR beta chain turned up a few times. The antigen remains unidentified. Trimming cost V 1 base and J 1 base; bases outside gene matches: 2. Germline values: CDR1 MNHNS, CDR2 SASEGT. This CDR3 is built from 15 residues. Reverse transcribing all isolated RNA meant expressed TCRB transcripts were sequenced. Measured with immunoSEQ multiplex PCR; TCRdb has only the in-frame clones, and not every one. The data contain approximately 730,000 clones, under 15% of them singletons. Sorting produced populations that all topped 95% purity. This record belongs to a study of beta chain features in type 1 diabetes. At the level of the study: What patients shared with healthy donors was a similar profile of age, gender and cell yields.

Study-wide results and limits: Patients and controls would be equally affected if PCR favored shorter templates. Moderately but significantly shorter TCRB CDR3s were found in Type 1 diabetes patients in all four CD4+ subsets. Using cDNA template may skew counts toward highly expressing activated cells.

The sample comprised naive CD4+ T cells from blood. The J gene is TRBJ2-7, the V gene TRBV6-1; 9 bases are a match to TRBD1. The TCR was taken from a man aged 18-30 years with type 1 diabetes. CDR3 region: CASSEVGTGSYEQYF. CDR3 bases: TGTGCCAGCAGTGAAGTGGGGACAGGGTCCTACGAGCAGTACTTC.